The clone carrying this TCR delta chain has a handful of counts. This may be a read error, as it is one base from a much larger clone. Other DNA sequences from this sample encode an identical CDR3 as well. The CDR3 totals 17 residues. The germline V gene has CDR1 TSWWSYY and CDR2 QGS. V lost 4 bases to trimming and J lost 4 bases, with 22 bases between them. TCRdb re-processed the RT-PCR reads using CATT. In the table there are about 3,000 delta-chain clones, about 3.1% of which are singletons. This entry comes from a study of gamma-delta T cells after stem cell transplantation. The chain recombines TRDV1 with TRDJ1; possible D gene TRDD3, 6 bases. Input material: gamma-delta T cells. This TCR was recovered from a human donor. It is not recorded whose cells these are; they may come from a transplant donor. CDR3: CALGGRLDSGIGDKLIF. The CDR3 bases are TGTGCTCTTGGGGGACGCCTTGATTCGGGGATCGGCGATAAACTCATCTTT.